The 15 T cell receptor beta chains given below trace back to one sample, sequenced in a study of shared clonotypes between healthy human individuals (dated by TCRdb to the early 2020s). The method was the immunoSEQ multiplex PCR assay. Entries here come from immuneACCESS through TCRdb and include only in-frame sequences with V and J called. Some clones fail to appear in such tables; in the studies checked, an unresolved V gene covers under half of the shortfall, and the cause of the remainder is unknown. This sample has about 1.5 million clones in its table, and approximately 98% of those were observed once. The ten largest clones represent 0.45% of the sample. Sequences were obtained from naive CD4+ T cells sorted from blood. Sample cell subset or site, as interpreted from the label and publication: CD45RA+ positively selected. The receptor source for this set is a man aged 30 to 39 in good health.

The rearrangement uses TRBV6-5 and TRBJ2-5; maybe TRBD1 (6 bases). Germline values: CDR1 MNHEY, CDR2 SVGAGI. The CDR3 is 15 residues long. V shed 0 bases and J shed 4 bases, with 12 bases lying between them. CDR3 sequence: CASSYSTWGPETQYF. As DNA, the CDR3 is TGTGCCAGCAGTTACTCGACCTGGGGGCCAGAGACCCAGTACTTC.

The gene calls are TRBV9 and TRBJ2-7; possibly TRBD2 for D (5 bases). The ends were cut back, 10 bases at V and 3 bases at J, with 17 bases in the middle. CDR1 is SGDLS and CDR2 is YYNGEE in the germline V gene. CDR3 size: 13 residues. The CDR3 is CAGLCTRIYEQYF. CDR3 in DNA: TGTGCCGGACTTTGTACTAGAATCTACGAGCAGTACTTC.

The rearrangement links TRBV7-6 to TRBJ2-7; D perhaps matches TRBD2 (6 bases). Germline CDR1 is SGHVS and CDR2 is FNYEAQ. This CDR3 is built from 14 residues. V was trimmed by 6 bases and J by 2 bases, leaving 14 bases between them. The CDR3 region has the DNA TGTGCCAGCAGATCGGGAGTCCCCGCCTACGAGCAGTACTTC. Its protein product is CASRSGVPAYEQYF.

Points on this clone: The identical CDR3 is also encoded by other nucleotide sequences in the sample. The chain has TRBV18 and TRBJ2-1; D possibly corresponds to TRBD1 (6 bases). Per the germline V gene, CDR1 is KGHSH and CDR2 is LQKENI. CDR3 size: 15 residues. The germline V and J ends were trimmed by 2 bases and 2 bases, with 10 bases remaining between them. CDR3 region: CASSPLQGTYNEQFF. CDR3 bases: TGTGCCAGCTCACCATTACAGGGAACCTACAATGAGCAGTTCTTC.

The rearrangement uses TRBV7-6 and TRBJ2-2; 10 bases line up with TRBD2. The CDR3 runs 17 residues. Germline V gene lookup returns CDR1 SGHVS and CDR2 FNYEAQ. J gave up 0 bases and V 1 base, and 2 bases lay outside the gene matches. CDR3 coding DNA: TGTGCCAGCAGCTTAGGGACTAGCGGCTCGAACACCGGGGAGCTGTTTTTT. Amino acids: CASSLGTSGSNTGELFF. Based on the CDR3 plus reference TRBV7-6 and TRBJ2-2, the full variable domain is GAGVSQSPRYKVTKRGQDVALRCDPISGHVSLYWYRQALGQGPEFLTYFNYEAQQDKSGLPNDRFSAERPEGSISTLTIQRTEQRDSAMYRCASSLGTSGSNTGELFFGEGSRLTVL.

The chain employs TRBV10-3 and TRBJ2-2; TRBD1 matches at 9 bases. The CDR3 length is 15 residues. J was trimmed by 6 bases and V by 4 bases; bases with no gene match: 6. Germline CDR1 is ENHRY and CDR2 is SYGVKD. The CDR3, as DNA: TGTGCCATCAGTGGCCCCGGACAGGGGTCCGGGGAGCTGTTTTTT. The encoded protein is CAISGPGQGSGELFF.

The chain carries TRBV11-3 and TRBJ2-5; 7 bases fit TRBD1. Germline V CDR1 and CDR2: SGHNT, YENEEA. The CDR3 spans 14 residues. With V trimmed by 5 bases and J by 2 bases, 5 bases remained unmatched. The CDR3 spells CASSLGTDQETQYF. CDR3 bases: TGTGCCAGCAGCCTCGGGACAGATCAAGAGACCCAGTACTTC.

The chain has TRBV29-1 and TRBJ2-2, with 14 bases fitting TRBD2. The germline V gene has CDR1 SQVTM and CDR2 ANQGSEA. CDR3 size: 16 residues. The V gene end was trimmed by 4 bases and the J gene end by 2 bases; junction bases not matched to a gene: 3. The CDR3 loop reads CSVGGTSGRNTGELFF. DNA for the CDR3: TGCAGCGTTGGTGGGACTAGCGGGAGAAACACCGGGGAGCTGTTTTTT.

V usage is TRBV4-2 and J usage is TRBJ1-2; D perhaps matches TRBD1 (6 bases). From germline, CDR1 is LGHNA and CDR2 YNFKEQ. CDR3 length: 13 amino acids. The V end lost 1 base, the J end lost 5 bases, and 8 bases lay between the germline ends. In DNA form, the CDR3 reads TGTGCCAGCAGCCAAGTTCAGGGGTATGGCTACACCTTC. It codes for CASSQVQGYGYTF.

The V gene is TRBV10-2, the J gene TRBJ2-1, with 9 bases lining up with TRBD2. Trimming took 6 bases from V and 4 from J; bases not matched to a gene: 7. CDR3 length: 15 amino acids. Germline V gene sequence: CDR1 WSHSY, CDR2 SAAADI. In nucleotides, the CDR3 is TGCGCCAGCAGAGCAGCTAGCGGGGATTACAATGAGCAGTTCTTC. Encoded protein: CASRAASGDYNEQFF.

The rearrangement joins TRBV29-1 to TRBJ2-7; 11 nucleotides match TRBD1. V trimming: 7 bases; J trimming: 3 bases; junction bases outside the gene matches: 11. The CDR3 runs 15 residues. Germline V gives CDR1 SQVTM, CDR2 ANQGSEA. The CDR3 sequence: CSGRAGTGGVYEQYF. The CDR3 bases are TGCAGCGGCCGCGCCGGGACAGGGGGTGTCTACGAGCAGTACTTC.

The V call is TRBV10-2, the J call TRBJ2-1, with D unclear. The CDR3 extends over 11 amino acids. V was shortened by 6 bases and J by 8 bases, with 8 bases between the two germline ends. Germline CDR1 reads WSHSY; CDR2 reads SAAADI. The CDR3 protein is CASSPLDEQFF. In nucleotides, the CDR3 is TGCGCCAGCAGCCCCTTAGATGAGCAGTTCTTC.

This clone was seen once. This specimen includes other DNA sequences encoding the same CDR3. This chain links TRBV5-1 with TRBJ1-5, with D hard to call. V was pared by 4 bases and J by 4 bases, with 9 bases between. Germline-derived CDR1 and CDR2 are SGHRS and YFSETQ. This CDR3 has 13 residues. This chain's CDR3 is CASSPDGNQPQHF. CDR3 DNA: TGCGCCAGCAGCCCCGACGGTAATCAGCCCCAGCATTTT.

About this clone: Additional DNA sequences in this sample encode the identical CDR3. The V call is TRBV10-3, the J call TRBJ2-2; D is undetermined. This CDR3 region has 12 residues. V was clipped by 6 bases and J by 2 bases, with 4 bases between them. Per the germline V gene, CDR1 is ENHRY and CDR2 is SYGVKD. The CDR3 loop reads CAISVNTGELFF. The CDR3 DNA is TGTGCCATCAGCGTTAACACCGGGGAGCTGTTTTTT.

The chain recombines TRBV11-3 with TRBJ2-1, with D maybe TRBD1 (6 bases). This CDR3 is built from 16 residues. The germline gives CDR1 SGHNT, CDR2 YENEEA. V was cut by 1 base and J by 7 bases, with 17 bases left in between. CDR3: CASSLATGSGGNEQFF. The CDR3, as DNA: TGTGCCAGCAGCTTAGCCACAGGGAGCGGCGGGAATGAGCAGTTCTTC.